This TCR beta chain was sequenced for a study of OX40 agonist ivuxolimab in advanced cancers. Overall study: Patients in dose escalation had liver, melanoma, kidney or head and neck cancers. Three patients showed partial responses: one hepatocellular carcinoma and two cutaneous melanoma cases. Overall study results and limits: Clones of CD4+ and CD8+ blood T cells grew by week 6 at doses of 0.1 to 3.0 mg/kg.

No patient had autoimmune disease or received systemic immunosuppression. Between the trimmed V and J ends, which lost 4 bases and 0 bases, there was a span of 10 bases. This CDR3 is 15 amino acids long. Germline-derived CDR1 and CDR2 are MGHRA and YSYEKL. Produced via immunoSEQ multiplex PCR; TCRdb's table is partial and in-frame only. The sample yields about 83,000 clones, 75% to 95% seen once. To note about this clone: Antigen specificity is unknown.

This sample comprised CD4+ or CD8+ T cells sorted from blood, obtained in a trial of the OX40 agonist ivuxolimab. The chain uses TRBV4-1 and TRBJ1-5; no clear D. The TCR comes from an adult with an advanced solid tumor such as melanoma, head and neck, liver or kidney cancer. The CDR3 loop is CASSRTPYSNQPQHF. The CDR3 DNA is TGCGCCAGCAGCCGGACCCCCTATAGCAATCAGCCCCAGCATTTT.